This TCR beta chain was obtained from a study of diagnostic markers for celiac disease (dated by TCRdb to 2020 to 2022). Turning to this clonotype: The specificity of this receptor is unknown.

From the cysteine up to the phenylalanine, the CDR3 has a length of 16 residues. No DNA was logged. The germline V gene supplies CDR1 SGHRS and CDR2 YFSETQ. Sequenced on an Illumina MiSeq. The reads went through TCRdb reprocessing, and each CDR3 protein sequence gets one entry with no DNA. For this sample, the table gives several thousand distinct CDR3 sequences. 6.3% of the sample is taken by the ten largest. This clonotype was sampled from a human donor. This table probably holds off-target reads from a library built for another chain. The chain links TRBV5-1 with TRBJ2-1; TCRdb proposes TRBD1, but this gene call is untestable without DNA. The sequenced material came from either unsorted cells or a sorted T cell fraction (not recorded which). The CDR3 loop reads CASSSTGVGNTYEQFF.